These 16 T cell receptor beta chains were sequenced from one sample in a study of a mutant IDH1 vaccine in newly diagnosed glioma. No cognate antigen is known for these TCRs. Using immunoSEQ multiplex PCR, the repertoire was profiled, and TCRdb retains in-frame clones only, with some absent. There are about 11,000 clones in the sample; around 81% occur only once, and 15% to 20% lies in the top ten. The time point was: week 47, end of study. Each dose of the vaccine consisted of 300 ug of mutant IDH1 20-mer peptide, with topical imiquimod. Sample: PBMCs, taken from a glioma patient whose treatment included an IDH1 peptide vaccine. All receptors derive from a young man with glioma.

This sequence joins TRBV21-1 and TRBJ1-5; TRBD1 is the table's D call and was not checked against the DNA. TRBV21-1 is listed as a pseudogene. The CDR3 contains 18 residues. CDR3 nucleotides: TGTGCCAGCAGCAAATGGGGGGAGGACAGGGATCGCAATCAGCCCCAGCATTTT. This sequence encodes CASSKWGEDRDRNQPQHF.

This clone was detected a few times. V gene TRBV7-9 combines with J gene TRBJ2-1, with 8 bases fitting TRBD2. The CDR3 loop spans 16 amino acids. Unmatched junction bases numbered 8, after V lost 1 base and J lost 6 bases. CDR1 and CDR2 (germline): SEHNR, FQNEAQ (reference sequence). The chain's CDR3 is CASSLGAGGFSNEQFF. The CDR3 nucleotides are TGTGCCAGCAGCTTAGGGGCGGGAGGCTTTTCCAATGAGCAGTTCTTC.

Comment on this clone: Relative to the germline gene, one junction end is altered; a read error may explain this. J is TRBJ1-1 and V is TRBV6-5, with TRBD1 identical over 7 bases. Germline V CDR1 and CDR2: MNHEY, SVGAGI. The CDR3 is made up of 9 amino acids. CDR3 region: CASRDDRDF. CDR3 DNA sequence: TGTGCCAGCAGGGATGACAGGGACTTT.

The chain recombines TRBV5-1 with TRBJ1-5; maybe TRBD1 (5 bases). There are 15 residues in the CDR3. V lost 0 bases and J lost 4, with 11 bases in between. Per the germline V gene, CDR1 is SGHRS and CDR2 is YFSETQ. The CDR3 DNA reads TGCGCCAGCAGCTTGGCCGGGACCGGGAATCAGCCCCAGCATTTT. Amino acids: CASSLAGTGNQPQHF.

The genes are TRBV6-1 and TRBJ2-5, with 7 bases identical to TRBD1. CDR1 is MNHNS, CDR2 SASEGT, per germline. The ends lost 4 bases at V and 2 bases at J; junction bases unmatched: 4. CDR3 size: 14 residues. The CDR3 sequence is CASSARTGQETQYF. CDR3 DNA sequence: TGTGCCAGCAGTGCTCGGACAGGTCAAGAGACCCAGTACTTC.

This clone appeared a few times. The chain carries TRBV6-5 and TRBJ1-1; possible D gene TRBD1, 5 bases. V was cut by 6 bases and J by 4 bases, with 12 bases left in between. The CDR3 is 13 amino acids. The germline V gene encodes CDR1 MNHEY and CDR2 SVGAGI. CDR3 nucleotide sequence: TGTGCCAGCAGAAATTGGGGGGGCACTGAAGCTTTCTTT. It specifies CASRNWGGTEAFF.

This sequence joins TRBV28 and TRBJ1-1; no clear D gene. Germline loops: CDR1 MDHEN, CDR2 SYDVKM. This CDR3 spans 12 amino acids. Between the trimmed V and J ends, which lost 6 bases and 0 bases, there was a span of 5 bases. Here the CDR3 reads CASSPLNTEAFF. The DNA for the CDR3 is TGTGCCAGCAGCCCTTTGAACACTGAAGCTTTCTTT.

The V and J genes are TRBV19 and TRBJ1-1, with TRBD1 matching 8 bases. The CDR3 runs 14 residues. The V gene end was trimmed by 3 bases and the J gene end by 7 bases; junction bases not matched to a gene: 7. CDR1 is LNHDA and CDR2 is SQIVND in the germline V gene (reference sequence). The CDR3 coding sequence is TGTGCCAGTAGTATTAGGCAGGGGGCAATTGAAGCTTTCTTT. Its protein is CASSIRQGAIEAFF.

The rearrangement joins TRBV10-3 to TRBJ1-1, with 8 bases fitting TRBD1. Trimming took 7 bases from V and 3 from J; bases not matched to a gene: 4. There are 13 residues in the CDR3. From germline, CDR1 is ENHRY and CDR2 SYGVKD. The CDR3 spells CAINTDRDTEAFF. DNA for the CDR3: TGTGCCATCAACACGGACAGGGACACTGAAGCTTTCTTT.

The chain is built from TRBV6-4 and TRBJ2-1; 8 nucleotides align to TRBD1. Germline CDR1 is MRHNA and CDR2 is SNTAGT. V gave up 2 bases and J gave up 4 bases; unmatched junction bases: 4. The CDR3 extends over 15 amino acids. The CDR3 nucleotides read TGTGCCAGCAGTGACCGGGACAGGCTGTACAATGAGCAGTTCTTC. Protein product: CASSDRDRLYNEQFF.

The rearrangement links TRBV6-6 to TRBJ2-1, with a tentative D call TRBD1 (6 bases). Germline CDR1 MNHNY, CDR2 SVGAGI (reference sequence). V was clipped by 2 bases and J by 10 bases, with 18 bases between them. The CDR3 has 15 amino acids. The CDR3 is CASSYAIQGPIEQFF. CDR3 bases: TGTGCCAGCAGTTACGCTATACAGGGACCTATAGAGCAGTTCTTC.

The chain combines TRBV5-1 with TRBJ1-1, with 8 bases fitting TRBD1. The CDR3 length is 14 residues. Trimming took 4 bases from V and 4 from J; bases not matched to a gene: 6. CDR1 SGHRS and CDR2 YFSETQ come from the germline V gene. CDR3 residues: CASSTDRGGTEAFF. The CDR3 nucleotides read TGCGCCAGCAGCACTGACAGGGGAGGCACTGAAGCTTTCTTT.

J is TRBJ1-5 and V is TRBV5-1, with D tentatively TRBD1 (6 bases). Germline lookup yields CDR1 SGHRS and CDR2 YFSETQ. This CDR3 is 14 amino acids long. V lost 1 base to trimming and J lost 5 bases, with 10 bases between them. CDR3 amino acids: CASSLRGGDQPQHF. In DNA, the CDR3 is TGCGCCAGCAGCTTGAGGGGGGGAGATCAGCCCCAGCATTTT.

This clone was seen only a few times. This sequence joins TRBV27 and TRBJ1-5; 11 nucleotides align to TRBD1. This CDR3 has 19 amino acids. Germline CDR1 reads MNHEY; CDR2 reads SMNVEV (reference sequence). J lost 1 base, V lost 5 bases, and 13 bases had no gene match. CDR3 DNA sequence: TGTGCCAGCAGTAGTTCCGGGACAGGGGGTGATGGGAGCAATCAGCCCCAGCATTTT. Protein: CASSSSGTGGDGSNQPQHF.

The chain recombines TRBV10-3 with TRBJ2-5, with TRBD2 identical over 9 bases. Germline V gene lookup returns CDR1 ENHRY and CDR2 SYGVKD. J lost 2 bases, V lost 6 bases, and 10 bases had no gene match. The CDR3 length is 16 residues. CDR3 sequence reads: CAIRAGGRANQETQYF. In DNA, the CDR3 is TGTGCCATCAGAGCTGGCGGGAGGGCCAATCAAGAGACCCAGTACTTC.

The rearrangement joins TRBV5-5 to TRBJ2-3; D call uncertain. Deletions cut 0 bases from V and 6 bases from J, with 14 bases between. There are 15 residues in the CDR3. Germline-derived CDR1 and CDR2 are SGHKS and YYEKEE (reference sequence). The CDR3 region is CASSLELFYPDTQYF. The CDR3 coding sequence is TGTGCCAGCAGCTTGGAGTTATTCTACCCGGATACGCAGTATTTT.